The 21 T cell receptor beta chains below were found in one sample sequenced in a study of cytomegalovirus exposure and HLA in healthy donors. The primer mix had 60 Vbeta and 13 Jbeta primers. Generated by immunoSEQ multiplex PCR, the TCRdb table keeps only in-frame clones and is missing some. The sample lists 150,000 to 200,000 clones, around 75% seen once, with approximately 1.4% in the top ten. The sample taken for sequencing was PBMCs. These receptors were obtained from a woman between 50 and 59 years old in good health and CMV-seronegative.

The J gene is TRBJ1-1, the V gene TRBV27; 8 bases agree with TRBD1. The V and J ends lost 0 bases and 8 bases, in that order; junction bases with no gene match: 11. The CDR3 runs 16 residues. Germline V gene sequence: CDR1 MNHEY, CDR2 SMNVEV (reference sequence). The CDR3 here is CASSLSPPDRVPEAFF. The DNA for the CDR3 is TGTGCCAGCAGTTTATCGCCCCCGGACAGGGTGCCGGAAGCTTTCTTT.

The chain combines TRBV27 with TRBJ2-5; possible D gene TRBD2, 5 bases. The germline V gene encodes CDR1 MNHEY and CDR2 SMNVEV (reference sequence). This CDR3 spans 13 amino acids. V was trimmed by 6 bases and J by 2 bases, leaving 10 bases between them. The CDR3 bases are TGTGCCAGCAGCGTGCGGGCACAAGAGACCCAGTACTTC. It yields the protein CASSVRAQETQYF.

The rearrangement links TRBV5-1 to TRBJ2-7; 7 bases fit TRBD2. V lost 5 bases to trimming and J lost 0 bases; unmatched junction nucleotides: 8. The CDR3 has 15 residues. Germline V gene lookup returns CDR1 SGHRS and CDR2 YFSETQ. CDR3 residues: CASSPVAGLSYEQYF. The CDR3 DNA follows: TGCGCCAGCAGTCCCGTAGCGGGCCTCTCCTACGAGCAGTACTTC.

This clone appeared many times. CDR3 in amino acids: CASTTRVSRGPQPQHF. Here the CDR3 DNA reads TGCGCCAGCACCACAAGAGTGTCGAGGGGGCCGCAGCCCCAGCATTTT. The V gene is TRBV4-1, the J gene TRBJ1-5, with 7 bases matching TRBD1. Germline CDR1 reads MGHRA; CDR2 reads YSYEKL. The CDR3 totals 16 residues. After removal of 7 bases from V and 7 bases from J, the junction contained 16 bases not matched to a gene.

Remarks on this clone: The junction shows a germline mismatch at one end, possibly a read error. V usage is TRBV7-7 and J usage is TRBJ1-1; perhaps TRBD1 as D (5 bases). The CDR3 loop spans 13 amino acids. From germline, CDR1 is SSHAT and CDR2 FNYEAQ (reference sequence). CDR3 in amino acids: CASSLAQGTEAFF. DNA of the CDR3: TGTGCTAGCAGCTTAGCGCAGGGAACTGAAGCTTTCTTT.

This clone appeared once. V is TRBV28 and J is TRBJ1-6, with 7 bases aligning to TRBD1. Germline V CDR1 and CDR2: MDHEN, SYDVKM. The V segment lost 6 bases and the J segment 7 bases; nucleotides outside the gene matches: 9. The CDR3 is 15 residues long. The CDR3 loop is CASRLRQGLNSPLHF. CDR3 nucleotides: TGTGCCAGCAGACTCCGACAGGGCCTAAATTCACCCCTCCACTTT.

The chain combines TRBV9 with TRBJ2-7; 7 bases map to TRBD1. V shed 0 bases, J shed 2 bases, and the junction held 2 bases outside the gene matches. This CDR3 contains 14 residues. Germline V gives CDR1 SGDLS, CDR2 YYNGEE. DNA of the CDR3: TGTGCCAGCAGCGTAGAGACAGGGCCCTACGAGCAGTACTTC. Its translation: CASSVETGPYEQYF.

This rearrangement joins TRBV2 to TRBJ2-5; 14 bases map to TRBD2. This CDR3 is 17 amino acids long. V was clipped by 6 bases and J by 5 bases; unmatched bases: 11. In germline, CDR1 is SNHLY, CDR2 FYNNEI. CDR3 residues: CASRLGTSGGGQETQYF. In DNA form, the CDR3 reads TGTGCCAGCAGGCTAGGGACTAGCGGGGGCGGGCAGGAGACCCAGTACTTC.

The chain employs TRBV6-1 and TRBJ2-7; 7 positions agree with TRBD1. The germline V gene has CDR1 MNHNS and CDR2 SASEGT. The V gene end was trimmed by 0 bases and the J gene end by 3 bases; junction bases not matched to a gene: 5. CDR3 length equals 15 residues. CDR3 region: CASSEAPGQFYEQYF. The CDR3 bases are TGTGCCAGCAGTGAAGCTCCGGGACAGTTCTACGAGCAGTACTTC.

This clone was seen a few times. The V and J genes are TRBV7-9 and TRBJ1-2; a weak D match, TRBD1 (6 bases). The V and J ends lost 1 base and 4 bases respectively, with 22 bases between them. This CDR3 is built from 18 residues. Germline CDR1 is SEHNR and CDR2 is FQNEAQ (reference sequence). DNA for the CDR3: TGTGCCAGCAGCTTAGGACCCCTACAGGGAAGAACGGGCTATGGCTACACCTTC. It yields the protein CASSLGPLQGRTGYGYTF.

V and J are TRBV5-1 and TRBJ2-7; no firm D call. Trimming took off 1 base at V and 0 bases at J, with 8 bases between the two ends. The CDR3 spans 14 residues. The germline CDR1 and CDR2 sequences are SGHRS and YFSETQ. CDR3 nucleotides: TGCGCCAGCAGCTTGCCGGAGAGCTCCTACGAGCAGTACTTC. As protein: CASSLPESSYEQYF.

The chain has TRBV29-1 and TRBJ1-1; no firm D call. CDR3 length equals 13 residues. Germline V gene data show CDR1 as SQVTM and CDR2 as ANQGSEA. Trimming removed 7 bases at V and 2 bases at J, with 14 bases between. CDR3 in DNA: TGCAGCGCCCTGAAACGGGATAACACTGAAGCTTTCTTT. Protein: CSALKRDNTEAFF.

This clone was found a few times. This chain joins TRBV5-1 and TRBJ1-6; 7 bases are a match to TRBD1. The germline CDR1 and CDR2 sequences are SGHRS and YFSETQ. The CDR3 length is 14 residues. Unmatched junction bases numbered 9, after V lost 5 bases and J lost 10 bases. The CDR3 loop reads CASRNSGGSSPLHF. DNA for the CDR3: TGCGCCAGCAGGAACTCAGGGGGTTCCTCACCCCTCCACTTT.

The chain combines TRBV18 with TRBJ1-1; 9 nucleotides match TRBD1. V lost 1 base, J lost 0 bases, and 3 bases stayed unmatched. The germline V gene encodes CDR1 KGHSH and CDR2 LQKENI. This CDR3 spans 16 amino acids. As DNA, the CDR3 is TGTGCCAGCTCACCACAGGGACAGGGCTTGAACACTGAAGCTTTCTTT. Its translation: CASSPQGQGLNTEAFF.

The chain is built from TRBV7-7 and TRBJ2-7; 10 nucleotides align to TRBD1. Per the germline V gene, CDR1 is SSHAT and CDR2 is FNYEAQ (reference sequence). This CDR3 spans 13 amino acids. This CDR3 is CASGSWTGGEQYF. DNA of the CDR3: TGTGCTAGCGGCTCCTGGACAGGGGGCGAGCAGTACTTC.

The rearrangement uses TRBV4-1 and TRBJ2-1; D uncertain. V dropped 0 bases and J dropped 0 bases, with 12 bases sitting between them. There are 17 residues in the CDR3. The germline CDR1 and CDR2 sequences are MGHRA and YSYEKL. The CDR3 loop is CASSQDYQASSYNEQFF. As DNA, the CDR3 is TGCGCCAGCAGCCAAGATTATCAGGCGAGCTCCTACAATGAGCAGTTCTTC.

The V gene is TRBV7-8, the J gene TRBJ2-7; the match to TRBD1 covers 12 bases. Germline V gene sequence: CDR1 SGHVS, CDR2 FQNEAQ. The length of the CDR3 is 14 residues. The J segment lost 5 bases and the V segment lost 7 bases, leaving 6 bases of the junction unmatched. The CDR3 spells CASMGTGGGHEQYF. CDR3 in DNA: TGTGCCAGCATGGGGACAGGGGGCGGACACGAGCAGTACTTC.

This sequence joins TRBV2 and TRBJ1-1; no clear D gene. This CDR3 contains 13 residues. The V and J ends lost 8 bases and 2 bases respectively, with 12 bases between them. Germline V gene lookup returns CDR1 SNHLY and CDR2 FYNNEI. The CDR3 region has the DNA TGTGCCAGCCTCCGAACAGTTAACACTGAAGCTTTCTTT. Its translation is CASLRTVNTEAFF.

This rearrangement joins TRBV29-1 to TRBJ2-2, with 7 positions matching TRBD2. V trimming: 6 bases; J trimming: 4 bases; junction bases outside the gene matches: 5. CDR3 length: 13 residues. Germline CDR1 SQVTM, CDR2 ANQGSEA. The CDR3 coding sequence is TGCAGCGTGGCACCGGGGGGCACCGGGGAGCTGTTTTTT. Protein sequence: CSVAPGGTGELFF.

The rearrangement joins TRBV7-9 to TRBJ2-3; unclear D gene. This CDR3 is 12 amino acids long. V lost 3 bases, J lost 5 bases, and 6 bases lay in between. Germline assignment: CDR1 SEHNR and CDR2 FQNEAQ (reference sequence). Here the CDR3 reads CASSFSRDTQYF. CDR3 DNA: TGTGCCAGCAGCTTTTCTCGAGATACGCAGTATTTT.

V is TRBV27 and J is TRBJ1-5, with no clear D. Germline-derived CDR1 and CDR2 are MNHEY and SMNVEV (reference sequence). The CDR3 has 12 amino acids. The ends were cut back, 3 bases at V and 3 bases at J, with 3 bases in the middle. CDR3 in DNA: TGTGCCAGCAGTTTCTTCAATCAGCCCCAGCATTTT. Translating it yields CASSFFNQPQHF.